This paragraph reports one T cell receptor beta chain. Its antigen is as yet unknown. The data derive from a study of shared clonotypes between healthy human individuals. Study information: A couple of women and three men aged 18 to 49 made up the donors.

The protocol was immunoSEQ multiplex PCR, while the TCRdb copy is restricted to in-frame clones and leaves out a portion. The sample has roughly 810,000 clones, 96% seen once. Whole-study findings and limits: Blood was the sole source, and tissue repertoires probably differ.

Naivety among CD8 cells was defined by CD45RO negativity and positive CCR7 selection, thereby excluding terminally differentiated effector memory CD45RA+ cells. This CDR3 comprises 14 residues. J gave up 9 bases and V 1 base, and 3 bases lay outside the gene matches. The germline V gene has CDR1 SEHNR and CDR2 FQNEAQ (reference sequence). Sequenced: naive CD8+ T cells sorted from blood. The V gene is TRBV7-9, the J gene TRBJ2-1; 10 bases fit TRBD2. This sequence was found in a man aged 25-45 years in good health. CDR3 sequence: CASSLGLAGAEQFF. The CDR3, as DNA: TGTGCCAGCAGCTTAGGGCTAGCGGGAGCTGAGCAGTTCTTC.